Here is one T cell receptor beta chain with its context. Its target is not known. PCR was performed a second time for roughly 7 to 12 cycles using a sample-barcoded 5' primer and a J-beta primer mix. In TCRdb, the 5' RACE reads were re-called with MiXCR into one record per CDR3 protein. The repertoire has some 1,800,000 distinct CDR3 sequences, 30% to 40% of them found once; the top ten carry under 30%. No fewer than 7 million PBMCs went into each sample. CDR3 length: 13 amino acids. CDR1 and CDR2 from the germline V gene are SNHLY and FYNNEI. V was pared by 8 bases and J by 1 base, with 3 bases of the junction left unmatched. The data are from a study of blood T cells in healthy people across ages. Study findings and constraints: Unknown donor CMV status possibly confounded expanded clonotype changes.

This receptor was identified in a human donor in good health. The chain uses TRBV2 and TRBJ2-5, with TRBD1 matching 8 bases. Input material: blood. CDR3 residues: CASWDRIQETQYF. The CDR3 coding sequence is TGTGCCAGCTGGGACAGGATCCAAGAGACCCAGTACTTC.